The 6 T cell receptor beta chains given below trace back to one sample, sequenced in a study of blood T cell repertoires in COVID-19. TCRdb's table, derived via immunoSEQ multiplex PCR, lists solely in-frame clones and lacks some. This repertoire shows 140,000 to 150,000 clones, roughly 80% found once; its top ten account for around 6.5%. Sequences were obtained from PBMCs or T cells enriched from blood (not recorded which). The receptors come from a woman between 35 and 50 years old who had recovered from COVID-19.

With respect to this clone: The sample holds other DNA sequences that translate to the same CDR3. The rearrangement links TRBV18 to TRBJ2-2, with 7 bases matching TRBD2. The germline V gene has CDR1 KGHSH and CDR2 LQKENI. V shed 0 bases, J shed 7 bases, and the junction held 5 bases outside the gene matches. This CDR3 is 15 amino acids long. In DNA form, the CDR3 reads TGTGCCAGCTCACCACCGGGAGGGTCAGTCGGGGAGCTGTTTTTT. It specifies CASSPPGGSVGELFF. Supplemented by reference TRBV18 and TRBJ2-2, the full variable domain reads NAGVMQNPRHLVRRRGQEARLRCSPMKGHSHVYWYRQLPEEGLKFMVYLQKENIIDESGMPKERFSAEFPKEGPSILRIQQVVRGDSAAYFCASSPPGGSVGELFFGEGSRLTVL.

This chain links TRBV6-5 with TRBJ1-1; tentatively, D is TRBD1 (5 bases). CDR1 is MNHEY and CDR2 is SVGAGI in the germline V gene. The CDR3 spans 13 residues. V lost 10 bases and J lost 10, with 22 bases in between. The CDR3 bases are TGTGCCATCCTACCCGGGGGTGGCGGCGGAGCTTTCTTT. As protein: CAILPGGGGGAFF.

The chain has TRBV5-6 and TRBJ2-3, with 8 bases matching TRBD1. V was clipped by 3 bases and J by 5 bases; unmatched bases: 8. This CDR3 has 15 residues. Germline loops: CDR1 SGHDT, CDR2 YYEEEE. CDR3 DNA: TGTGCCAGCAGCTCCTTCCAGGGGGCAAAAGATACGCAGTATTTT. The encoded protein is CASSSFQGAKDTQYF.

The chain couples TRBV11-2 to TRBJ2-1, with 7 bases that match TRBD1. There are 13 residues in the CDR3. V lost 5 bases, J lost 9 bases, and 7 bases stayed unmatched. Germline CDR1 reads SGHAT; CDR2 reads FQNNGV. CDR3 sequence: CASSETGAGEQFF. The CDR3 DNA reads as TGTGCCAGCAGCGAAACAGGGGCCGGTGAGCAGTTCTTC.

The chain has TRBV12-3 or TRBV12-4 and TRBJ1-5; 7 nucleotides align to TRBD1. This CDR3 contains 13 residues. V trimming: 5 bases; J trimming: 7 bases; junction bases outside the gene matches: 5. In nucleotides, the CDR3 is TGTGCCAGCAGTATCTCACAGGGGCAGCCCCAGCATTTT. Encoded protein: CASSISQGQPQHF.

In DNA form, the CDR3 reads TGTGCCAGCAGTGCAGTTCCGAACACCGGGGAGCTGTTTTTT. Protein sequence: CASSAVPNTGELFF. The J gene is TRBJ2-2, the V gene TRBV6-4, with D uncertain. Germline V lookup: CDR1 MRHNA, CDR2 SNTAGT. V shed 4 bases and J shed 0 bases, with 6 bases lying between them. The CDR3 consists of 14 residues.